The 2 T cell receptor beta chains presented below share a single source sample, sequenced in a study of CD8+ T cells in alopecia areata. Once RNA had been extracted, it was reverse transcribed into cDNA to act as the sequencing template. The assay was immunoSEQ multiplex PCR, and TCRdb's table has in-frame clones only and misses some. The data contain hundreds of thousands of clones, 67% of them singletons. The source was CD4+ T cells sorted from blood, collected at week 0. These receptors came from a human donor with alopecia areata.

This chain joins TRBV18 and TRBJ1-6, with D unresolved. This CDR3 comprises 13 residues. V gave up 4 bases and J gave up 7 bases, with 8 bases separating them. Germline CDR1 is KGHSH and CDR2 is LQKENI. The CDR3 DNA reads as TGTGCCAGCTCACAACTACAGAATTCACCCCTCCACTTT. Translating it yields CASSQLQNSPLHF.

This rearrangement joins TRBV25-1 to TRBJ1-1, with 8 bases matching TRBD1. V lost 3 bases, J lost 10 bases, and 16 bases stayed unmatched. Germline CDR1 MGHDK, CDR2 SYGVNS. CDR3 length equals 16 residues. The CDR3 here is CASSEKGATDRDRAFF. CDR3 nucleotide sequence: TGTGCCAGCAGTGAGAAGGGGGCTACGGACAGGGACCGAGCTTTCTTT.